This T cell receptor (beta chain) was captured by sequencing in a study of blood T cell repertoires in COVID-19. The wider study: Spain, Italy and the United States supplied samples that represented acute and convalescent COVID-19.

The data were produced by immunoSEQ multiplex PCR, yet TCRdb's version contains in-frame clones alone and is incomplete. The table has 300,000 to 350,000 clones, about nine tenths seen once. Sequenced material: peripheral blood. This TCR was sampled from a woman in her 30s with COVID-19, enrolled during active disease.

The chain's CDR3 is CASRLAGAKETQYF. CDR3 nucleotides: TGTGCCAGCAGGTTAGCGGGGGCCAAAGAGACCCAGTACTTC. The gene calls are TRBV28 and TRBJ2-5; 9 positions agree with TRBD2. The CDR3 loop spans 14 amino acids. The V gene end was trimmed by 6 bases and the J gene end by 3 bases; junction bases not matched to a gene: 5. CDR1 is MDHEN, CDR2 SYDVKM, per germline.